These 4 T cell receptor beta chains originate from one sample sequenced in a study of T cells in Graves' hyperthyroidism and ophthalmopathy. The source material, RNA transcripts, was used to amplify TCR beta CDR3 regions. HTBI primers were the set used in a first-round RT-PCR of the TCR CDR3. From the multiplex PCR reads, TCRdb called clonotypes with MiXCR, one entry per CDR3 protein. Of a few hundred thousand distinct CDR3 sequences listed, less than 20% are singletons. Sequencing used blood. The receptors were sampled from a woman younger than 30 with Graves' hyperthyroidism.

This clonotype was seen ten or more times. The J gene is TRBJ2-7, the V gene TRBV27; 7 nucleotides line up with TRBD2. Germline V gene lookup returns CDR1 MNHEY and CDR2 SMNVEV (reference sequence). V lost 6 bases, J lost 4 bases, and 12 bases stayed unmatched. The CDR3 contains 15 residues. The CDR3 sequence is CASSFVRETSYEQYF. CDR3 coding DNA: TGTGCCAGCAGCTTTGTGCGGGAGACATCTTACGAGCAGTACTTC.

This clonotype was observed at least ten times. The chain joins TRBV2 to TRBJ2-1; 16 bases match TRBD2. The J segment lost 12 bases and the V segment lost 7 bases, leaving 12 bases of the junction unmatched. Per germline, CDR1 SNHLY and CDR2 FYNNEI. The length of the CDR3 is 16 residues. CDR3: CASTTGGTSGGARQFF. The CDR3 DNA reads TGTGCCAGCACTACAGGTGGGACTAGCGGGGGGGCCAGGCAGTTCTTC.

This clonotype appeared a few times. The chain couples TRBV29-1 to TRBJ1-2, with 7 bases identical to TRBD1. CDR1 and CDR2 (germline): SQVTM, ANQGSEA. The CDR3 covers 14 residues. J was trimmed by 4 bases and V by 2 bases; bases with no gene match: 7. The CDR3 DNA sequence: TGCAGCGTTGAAAAGGGGGCCCTTGGCTATGGCTACACCTTC. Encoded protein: CSVEKGALGYGYTF.

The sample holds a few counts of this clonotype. The DNA for the CDR3 is TGCAGCGTTTATAGCGGGAGTCAGTTCTTC. As protein: CSVYSGSQFF. This sequence joins TRBV29-1 and TRBJ2-1, with 9 bases fitting TRBD2. CDR3 size: 10 residues. The junction had 3 bases not matched to a gene; V was cut back by 5 bases and J by 13 bases. Germline V gives CDR1 SQVTM, CDR2 ANQGSEA.